The next 11 T cell receptor beta chains were all read from a single sample in a study of tissue T cells after allogeneic stem cell transplantation. The protocol was immunoSEQ multiplex PCR, while the TCRdb copy is restricted to in-frame clones and leaves out a portion. The sample consists of 9,000 to 10,000 clones, 60% of them appearing once. The sequencing here drew on tissue from the jejunum, taken at autopsy. These receptor sequences come from a woman aged 18 to 55 with breast cancer.

The gene calls are TRBV4-1 and TRBJ2-7; 13 bases map to TRBD2. Germline loops: CDR1 MGHRA, CDR2 YSYEKL. The CDR3 totals 15 residues. V lost 0 bases to trimming and J lost 6 bases; unmatched junction nucleotides: 2. CDR3 DNA sequence: TGCGCCAGCAGCCAAGAAACTAGCGGGGGGGGCGAGCAGTACTTC. Residues: CASSQETSGGGEQYF.

By frequency in the sample, this clone is medium-sized (0.01 to 0.1%). The chain recombines TRBV5-5 with TRBJ1-6, with D perhaps TRBD1 (5 bases). The CDR3 runs to 16 residues. Germline V gene sequence: CDR1 SGHKS, CDR2 YYEKEE (reference sequence). V was clipped by 0 bases and J by 9 bases, with 16 bases between them. The CDR3 loop is CASSLDWTHEASPLHF. The CDR3 nucleotides are TGTGCCAGCAGCTTGGACTGGACACATGAAGCTTCACCCCTCCACTTT.

This chain joins TRBV21-1 and TRBJ2-2. TRBV21-1 is an annotated pseudogene. The CDR3 extends over 15 amino acids. CDR3 sequence reads: CASSKGPLGTGELFF. The CDR3 bases are TGTGCCAGCAGCAAGGGACCCCTGGGGACCGGGGAGCTGTTTTTT.

This chain connects TRBV5-6 to TRBJ1-2; D is unclear. With 2 bases removed from V and 6 bases from J, the gap between germline ends came to 11 bases. In germline, CDR1 is SGHDT, CDR2 YYEEEE. This CDR3 contains 13 residues. The CDR3 loop reads CASSFGLGNGYTF. CDR3 bases: TGTGCCAGCAGCTTTGGTCTCGGGAATGGCTACACCTTC.

The V call is TRBV5-6, the J call TRBJ2-2; D call uncertain. Trimming left V 4 bases short and J 6 bases short, with 7 bases between. The CDR3 length is 12 residues. CDR1 SGHDT and CDR2 YYEEEE come from the germline V gene. The CDR3 loop reads CASSRVAGELFF. CDR3 nucleotides: TGTGCCAGCAGCCGGGTCGCCGGGGAGCTGTTTTTT.

V and J are TRBV4-2 and TRBJ2-5; 8 bases line up with TRBD1. Germline lookup yields CDR1 LGHNA and CDR2 YNFKEQ. This CDR3 contains 15 residues. Trimming cost V 2 bases and J 3 bases; bases outside gene matches: 5. In DNA form, the CDR3 reads TGTGCCAGCAGCCAACGATACAGGGGGGAAGAGACCCAGTACTTC. Amino acids: CASSQRYRGEETQYF.

V usage is TRBV7-2 and J usage is TRBJ2-1, with 8 positions matching TRBD2. CDR1 is SGHTA, CDR2 FQGNSA, per germline. The trim removed 5 bases at V and 3 bases at J, leaving 6 bases unmatched. The CDR3 totals 15 residues. The CDR3 loop is CASSPRGGRYNEQFF. CDR3 coding DNA: TGTGCCAGCAGCCCTCGGGGGGGCCGCTACAATGAGCAGTTCTTC. Full variable domain (outside the CDR3, taken from reference TRBV7-2 and TRBJ2-1): GAGVSQSPSNKVTEKGKDVELRCDPISGHTALYWYRQSLGQGLEFLIYFQGNSAPDKSGLPSDRFSAERTGGSVSTLTIQRTQQEDSAVYLCASSPRGGRYNEQFFGPGTRLTVL.

The chain links TRBV3-1 (or the pseudogene TRBV3-2) to TRBJ1-3; 7 bases fit TRBD1. Trimming at V came to 4 bases and at J to 2 bases, leaving 2 bases not matched to a gene. The CDR3 extends over 14 amino acids. In germline, CDR1 is LGHDT, CDR2 YNNKEL (reference sequence). The CDR3 DNA reads as TGTGCCAGCAGCCCACAGGGGACTGGAAACACCATATATTTT. Residues: CASSPQGTGNTIYF.

As DNA, the CDR3 is TGCGCCAGCAGCCAGGCGGGGGCAGGGATGAACACTGAAGCTTTCTTT. Protein: CASSQAGAGMNTEAFF. The rearrangement uses TRBV4-1 and TRBJ1-1; maybe TRBD1 (6 bases). Trimming removed 3 bases from V and 0 bases from J, with 14 bases in between. Germline CDR1 and CDR2: MGHRA and YSYEKL. This CDR3 has 16 amino acids.

The rearrangement joins TRBV13 to TRBJ2-2; TRBD2 agrees at 8 bases. Losses at the gene ends were 5 bases for V and 7 bases for J; bases not matched to a gene: 3. Germline V gives CDR1 PRHDT, CDR2 FYEKMQ (reference sequence). The CDR3 is made up of 13 amino acids. CDR3 sequence reads: CASSQRGNGELFF. The CDR3, as DNA: TGTGCCAGCAGCCAGCGGGGGAACGGGGAGCTGTTTTTT.

CDR3 region: CASSYSKGGEKLFF. DNA of the CDR3: TGTGCCAGCAGCTATAGTAAGGGCGGTGAAAAACTGTTTTTT. The chain has TRBV2 and TRBJ1-4, with no clear D. Between the trimmed V and J ends, which lost 6 bases and 7 bases, there was a span of 15 bases. This CDR3 is 14 amino acids long. The germline CDR1 and CDR2 sequences are SNHLY and FYNNEI.